This T cell receptor (beta chain) was recorded in a study of blood T cell repertoires in COVID-19. Sequenced by immunoSEQ multiplex PCR; TCRdb stores in-frame clones only, minus some. The sample yields under 200,000 clones, roughly 80% seen once. Germline CDR1 and CDR2: SGHRS and YFSETQ. V was shortened by 0 bases and J by 4 bases, with 10 bases between the two germline ends. The CDR3 length is 14 residues. The sample comprised peripheral blood. The receptor was derived from a human donor in a cohort sampled during active COVID-19. The V and J genes are TRBV5-1 and TRBJ1-1; no clear D. CDR3: CASSLDVRGTEAFF. The CDR3 bases are TGCGCCAGCAGCTTGGATGTGAGAGGCACTGAAGCTTTCTTT.